A selection of T cell receptor beta chains follows, all from one sample in a study of OX40 agonist ivuxolimab in advanced cancers. TCRdb keeps only in-frame clones here, not all; method: immunoSEQ multiplex PCR. Of about 83,000 clones in the sample, 85% to 90% were seen once. The material sequenced was CD4+ or CD8+ T cells sorted from blood, taken in a trial of the OX40 agonist ivuxolimab. All receptors come from an adult with an advanced solid tumor such as melanoma, head and neck, liver or kidney cancer. The CDR3 runs from the conserved cysteine through the conserved F or W. The D gene is left open where the match is weak. Part of the rows lack a size; the others show once, few, many or a class for expanded clones.

cdr3_aa cdr3_nt d_call v_call cdr3_length clone_size j_call
CASSLGLAGYEQYF TGTGCCAGCAGCTTAGGACTAGCGGGGTACGAGCAGTACTTC TRBD2 TRBV7-2 14 - TRBJ2-7
CASTVSRRGSGNTIYF TGTGCCAGCACTGTTAGTCGTCGGGGTTCTGGAAACACCATATATTTT - TRBV6-6 16 - TRBJ1-3
CASSLKGAASEQFF TGTGCCAGCAGCTTGAAGGGGGCGGCGTCTGAGCAGTTCTTC TRBD1 TRBV5-4 14 - TRBJ2-1
CASSFGGFFTTETQYF TGTGCCAGCAGCTTCGGGGGTTTCTTTACAACGGAGACCCAGTACTTC - TRBV7-8 16 - TRBJ2-5
CASSLNGKSEAFF TGTGCCAGCAGCTTGAACGGTAAGAGTGAAGCTTTCTTT - TRBV11-2 13 - TRBJ1-1
CSVEVPGTDTQYF TGCAGCGTTGAAGTACCGGGAACAGATACGCAGTATTTT - TRBV29-1 13 - TRBJ2-3
CASSFGEGGPVHEQYF TGTGCCAGCAGCTTCGGGGAGGGGGGACCGGTCCACGAGCAGTACTTC - TRBV7-9 16 - TRBJ2-7
CASSLRGNYGYTF TGTGCCAGTAGTCTCCGGGGTAACTATGGCTACACCTTC - TRBV19 13 - TRBJ1-2
CASRQGAGGTGANVLTF TGCGCCAGCAGACAGGGGGCGGGGGGAACTGGGGCCAACGTCCTGACTTTC - TRBV5-1 17 - TRBJ2-6
CASSYRAAANTGELFF TGTGCCAGCAGCTATCGAGCAGCCGCGAACACCGGGGAGCTGTTTTTT - TRBV6-6 16 - TRBJ2-2
CASTETQNTEAFF TGTGCCAGTACCGAGACACAGAACACTGAAGCTTTCTTT - TRBV19 13 - TRBJ1-1
CASSDPQGGGTEAFF TGTGCCAGCAGCGACCCCCAGGGTGGAGGGACTGAAGCTTTCTTT - TRBV9 15 - TRBJ1-1
CASSRQISGQPYEQYF TGCGCCAGCAGCCGACAGATCAGTGGACAGCCCTACGAGCAGTACTTC - TRBV4-1 16 - TRBJ2-7
CASSWGQGSSGNTIYF TGCGCCAGCAGCTGGGGACAGGGTTCCTCTGGAAACACCATATATTTT TRBD1 TRBV5-1 16 once TRBJ1-3
CASSFLRTGNSPLHF TGTGCCAGCAGCTTCCTCAGGACAGGAAATTCACCCCTCCACTTT TRBD1 TRBV7-2 15 - TRBJ1-6
CASSPAASQPGDTQYF TGTGCCAGCAGCCCGGCGGCTAGCCAACCAGGAGATACGCAGTATTTT - TRBV7-6 16 - TRBJ2-3
CASSPGSEPETQYF TGTGCCAGCAGCCCCGGATCGGAGCCGGAGACCCAGTACTTC - TRBV7-3 14 - TRBJ2-5
CASSPGTGLSGNTIYF TGTGCCAGCTCACCGGGGACAGGCCTCTCTGGAAACACCATATATTTT TRBD1 TRBV18 16 - TRBJ1-3
CASKAGGPETQYF TGTGCCAGCAAAGCGGGGGGCCCAGAGACCCAGTACTTC TRBD2 TRBV6-5 13 - TRBJ2-5
CASSLNGLSSGANVLTF TGTGCCAGCAGCTTGAACGGCCTTAGCTCTGGGGCCAACGTCCTGACTTTC - TRBV5-4 17 - TRBJ2-6
CASSVGRKNTEAFF TGCGCCAGCAGCGTGGGACGGAAGAACACTGAAGCTTTCTTT - TRBV5-1 14 - TRBJ1-1
CASVGTAASYEQYF TGTGCCAGCGTAGGTACTGCCGCCTCCTACGAGCAGTACTTC - TRBV7-2 14 - TRBJ2-7
CASSTPRETQYF TGTGCCAGCAGCACTCCAAGGGAGACCCAGTACTTC - TRBV7-6 12 - TRBJ2-5
CASSGYDRVGSPLHF TGTGCCAGTAGTGGGTACGACAGGGTGGGTTCACCCCTCCACTTT TRBD1 TRBV19 15 - TRBJ1-6
CASSQQWEDYGYTF TGCGCCAGCAGCCAGCAATGGGAAGACTATGGCTACACCTTC - TRBV4-3 14 once TRBJ1-2
CAISLGQDYSYEQYF TGTGCCATCTCTTTGGGCCAGGATTACTCCTACGAGCAGTACTTC - TRBV6-1 15 - TRBJ2-7
CASSEMGQVYYEQYF TGTGCCAGCAGTGAAATGGGACAGGTTTATTACGAGCAGTACTTC TRBD1 TRBV6-1 15 - TRBJ2-7
CASSRDRDNYGYTF TGTGCCAGCAGCCGGGACAGGGACAACTATGGCTACACCTTC TRBD1 TRBV7-2 14 - TRBJ1-2
CASSPRVSEQYF TGTGCCAGCAGCCCCAGGGTCTCCGAGCAGTACTTC - TRBV6-5 12 - TRBJ2-7
CAVREGGDQPQHF TGCGCCGTCCGGGAGGGGGGCGATCAGCCCCAGCATTTT - TRBV10-2 13 few TRBJ1-5
CASSFQGAMADTQYF TGCGCCAGCAGCTTCCAGGGGGCTATGGCAGATACGCAGTATTTT TRBD1 TRBV5-1 15 - TRBJ2-3
CASSLESHNEQFF TGTGCCAGCAGCTTGGAGAGCCACAATGAGCAGTTCTTC - TRBV5-5 13 - TRBJ2-1
CAISESRSGGYEQYF TGTGCCATCAGTGAGTCTAGGAGCGGGGGCTACGAGCAGTACTTC TRBD2 TRBV10-3 15 - TRBJ2-7
CAISSRGLAGGPGNNEQFF TGTGCCATCAGTTCGCGTGGGCTAGCGGGGGGGCCGGGCAATAATGAGCAGTTCTTC TRBD2 TRBV10-3 19 - TRBJ2-1
CASSLAGGYNEQFF TGTGCCAGCAGCTTAGCGGGGGGATACAATGAGCAGTTCTTC - TRBV7-9 14 few TRBJ2-1
CASGLGGQADTQYF TGTGCTAGTGGTTTGGGGGGACAGGCCGATACGCAGTATTTT TRBD1 TRBV12-5 14 few TRBJ2-3
CASFSTDNTGELFF TGTGCCAGCTTTTCGACAGACAACACCGGGGAGCTGTTTTTT - TRBV6-6 14 - TRBJ2-2
CASGRDRVTDTQYF TGCGCCAGCGGGCGGGACAGGGTAACAGATACGCAGTATTTT TRBD1 TRBV5-1 14 - TRBJ2-3
CASSLDQNTEAFF TGCGCCAGCAGCTTAGACCAGAACACTGAAGCTTTCTTT - TRBV5-1 13 - TRBJ1-1
CASRMTGVGTQYF TGTGCCAGCAGGATGACAGGGGTCGGGACCCAGTACTTC TRBD1 TRBV7-2 13 - TRBJ2-5
CASSPYLGQDSYNEQFF TGTGCCAGCTCACCATATTTGGGACAGGACTCCTACAATGAGCAGTTCTTC TRBD1 TRBV18 17 - TRBJ2-1
CASSLASGQNQPQHF TGTGCCAGCAGCTTAGCGTCAGGACAAAATCAGCCCCAGCATTTT - TRBV7-2 15 - TRBJ1-5
CASSIVWTGGNEKLFF TGTGCCAGTAGTATAGTTTGGACAGGGGGAAATGAAAAACTGTTTTTT TRBD1 TRBV19 16 - TRBJ1-4
CASRGTGGSYSGNEQFF TGTGCCAGCAGGGGGACAGGGGGCTCGTATTCAGGTAATGAGCAGTTCTTC TRBD1 TRBV5-4 17 - TRBJ2-1
CASSYSEYSGNTIYF TGTGCCAGCAGTTACTCGGAGTACTCTGGAAACACCATATATTTT - TRBV6-5 15 - TRBJ1-3
CASKLYRGTGELFF TGTGCCAGCAAGTTATACAGGGGTACCGGGGAGCTGTTTTTT TRBD1 TRBV19 14 - TRBJ2-2
CASSPMTGNTEAFF TGTGCCAGCTCACCAATGACGGGTAACACTGAAGCTTTCTTT - TRBV18 14 - TRBJ1-1
CASSLTDTQYF TGTGCCAGCAGCTTAACAGATACGCAGTATTTT - TRBV7-2 11 - TRBJ2-3
CASSLAAFTDTQYF TGTGCCAGCAGCTTAGCCGCGTTCACAGATACGCAGTATTTT - TRBV5-6 14 - TRBJ2-3
CASSLHLPGVNSNQPQHF TGTGCCAGCAGTTTACACCTTCCAGGGGTCAATAGCAATCAGCCCCAGCATTTT - TRBV28 18 once TRBJ1-5
CASSEPRGGKYEQYF TGTGCCAGCAGTGAACCCCGGGGAGGGAAGTACGAGCAGTACTTC TRBD2 TRBV2 15 - TRBJ2-7
CSVAQGRNQPQHF TGCAGCGTTGCGCAGGGTAGAAATCAGCCCCAGCATTTT - TRBV29-1 13 - TRBJ1-5
CASSPRSSGGRKETQYF TGTGCCAGCTCACCACGATCTAGCGGGGGACGCAAAGAGACCCAGTACTTC TRBD2 TRBV18 17 - TRBJ2-5
CASSGGGSKANVLTF TGTGCCAGCTCTGGCGGGGGTTCGAAGGCCAACGTCCTGACTTTC TRBD2 TRBV9 15 once TRBJ2-6
CASSPGPQGHGETQYF TGTGCCAGCAGCCCAGGGCCGCAGGGGCACGGAGAGACCCAGTACTTC - TRBV7-8 16 - TRBJ2-5
CAISSRWGDTGELFF TGTGCCATCTCTTCTCGTTGGGGTGACACCGGGGAGCTGTTTTTT - TRBV10-3 15 - TRBJ2-2
CASSRDRTDTQYF TGTGCCAGCAGTCGGGACAGGACAGATACGCAGTATTTT TRBD1 TRBV9 13 - TRBJ2-3
CAWSPLDGSYNSPLHF TGTGCCTGGAGTCCGCTCGACGGCTCCTATAATTCACCCCTCCACTTT - TRBV30 16 - TRBJ1-6
CASSPLGTTPTEAFF TGTGCCAGCAGCCCCCTCGGTACCACACCCACTGAAGCTTTCTTT - TRBV7-9 15 - TRBJ1-1